One sample yielded the 8 T cell receptor beta chains listed below, sequenced in a study of GPR56 and killer-like receptors on CD4 memory cells. Cells were FACS-enriched into one of five CD4+ populations defined by killer cell lectin-like receptor and GPR56 expression. TCRdb re-called the reads and shows each CDR3 protein once, DNA omitted. Across roughly 2,000 distinct CDR3 sequences, the top ten clones capture roughly 4% of the sample. The sample taken for sequencing was memory CD4+ T cells from blood. These receptors were taken from a human donor in good health.

The chain has TRBV6-1 and TRBJ2-1; there is no DNA to check the TCRdb D call of TRBD2. The CDR3 has 15 residues. Germline values: CDR1 MNHNS, CDR2 SASEGT. The CDR3 here is CASSEAIAGGGFTFF.

This clonotype counts as medium-sized (0.01 to 0.1%) by frequency. J is TRBJ2-3 and V is TRBV5-4. The germline V gene has CDR1 SGHNT and CDR2 YYREEE (reference sequence). CDR3 size: 13 residues. This CDR3 reads CASSLKGTDTQYF.

This clonotype is medium-sized (0.01 to 0.1%) by frequency. This chain joins TRBV5-4 and TRBJ2-1; the TRBD2 assignment by TCRdb is unverifiable without DNA. Germline assignment: CDR1 SGHNT and CDR2 YYREEE (reference sequence). The CDR3 is 15 residues long. The CDR3 region is CASSLGGPTDNEQFF.

This rearrangement joins TRBV6-1 to TRBJ2-3; as DNA is missing, the TRBD2 call by TCRdb cannot be tested. The length of the CDR3 is 16 residues. CDR1 MNHNS and CDR2 SASEGT come from the germline V gene. The CDR3 protein is CASSWTSGGASDTQYF.

Frequency places this clonotype as large (0.1 to 1%). This sequence joins TRBV27 and TRBJ1-5. CDR3 length: 12 amino acids. CDR1 MNHEY and CDR2 SMNVEV come from the germline V gene (reference sequence). The CDR3 sequence is CASIQGNQPQHF.

The chain combines TRBV29-1 with TRBJ2-1; TCRdb gives TRBD1 as the D gene, but with no DNA this cannot be confirmed. The germline V gene has CDR1 SQVTM and CDR2 ANQGSEA. The CDR3 is 14 amino acids. CDR3 amino acids: CSVDRGANTGEQFF.

This clonotype is deemed medium-sized by its frequency. The rearrangement uses TRBV12-3 or TRBV12-4 and TRBJ1-6. The CDR3 length is 14 residues. CDR3 in amino acids: CASSELPYNSPLHF.

The V and J genes are TRBV9 and TRBJ1-3; TCRdb lists TRBD1, though no DNA is available to test this call. The CDR3 is 14 amino acids. CDR1 is SGDLS, CDR2 YYNGEE, per germline. CDR3 protein: CASSRQGGGNTIYF.